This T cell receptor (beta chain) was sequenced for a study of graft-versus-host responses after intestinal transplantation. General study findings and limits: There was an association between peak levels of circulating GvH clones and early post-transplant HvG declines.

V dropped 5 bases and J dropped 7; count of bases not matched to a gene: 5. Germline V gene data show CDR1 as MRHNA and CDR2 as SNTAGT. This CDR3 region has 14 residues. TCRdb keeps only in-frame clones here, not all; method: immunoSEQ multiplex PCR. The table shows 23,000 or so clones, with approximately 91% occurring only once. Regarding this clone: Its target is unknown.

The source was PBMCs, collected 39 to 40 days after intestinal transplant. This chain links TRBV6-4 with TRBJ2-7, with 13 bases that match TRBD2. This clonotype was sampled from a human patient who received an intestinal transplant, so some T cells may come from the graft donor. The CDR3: CASSLLAGGREQYF. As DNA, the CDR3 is TGTGCCAGCAGTTTACTAGCGGGAGGGCGGGAGCAGTACTTC.